Given below is one T cell receptor beta chain in context. Its matching antigen is unknown. The sample is drawn from a study of STAT5B mutations in CD4+ large granular lymphocyte leukemia. Study-wide results and caveats: Compared with healthy controls (2/35), patient top clones favored TRBV06 (8/27). About 25% of private leukemic clonotypes occurred rarely in other patients' non-leukemic repertoires. The CD4+ versus CD8+ T-LGLL clonality difference may reflect limited sample size.

Here immunoSEQ multiplex PCR was the method, and the copy in TCRdb shows in-frame clones only, minus some. The sample consists of more than 30,000 clones, less than 85% of them appearing once. The CDR3 is 12 residues long. Trimming pared 0 bases from V and 6 bases from J, leaving 7 bases between. Germline lookup yields CDR1 SGHRS and CDR2 YFSETQ. The receptor was isolated from a human donor in good health. The sequenced sample was CD4+ T cells from blood buffy coats. The gene calls are TRBV5-1 and TRBJ2-7, with D unresolved. CDR3 in DNA: TGCGCCAGCAGCTTGGCACCGGGCGAGCAGTACTTC. It codes for CASSLAPGEQYF.